This T cell receptor beta chain comes out of a study of T cell repertoires in cytomegalovirus infection. Study as a whole: CMV epitopes that were recently identified and HLA-C-restricted were used alongside well-studied HLA-B-restricted ones. Matching HLA type and CMV infection were both indicated by public TCR beta signatures. Points from the study as a whole: Clonotype analysis showed dominance of the ex vivo response by HLA-C-restricted CMV-specific TCR beta clonotypes. The cumulative frequency of public TCR beta families identified carriers of CMV plus the relevant HLA.

This clonotype was detected only a few times. Antigen unknown. TCRdb independently ran MiXCR on the reads; one entry per CDR3 protein. The sample carries hundreds of thousands of distinct CDR3 sequences, about 39% recorded once. This clonotype was obtained from a human donor in good health (CMV status not recorded). Some clones in this sample may be carry-over from other donors' samples. The specimen was cultured PBMCs, collected from culture after CMV antigen stimulation.

This CDR3 is CASSLNNSPLHF. In DNA, the CDR3 is TGTGCCAGCAGCTTGAATAATTCACCCCTCCACTTT. The V and J genes are TRBV7-2 and TRBJ1-6; D is unresolved. CDR1 and CDR2 (germline): SGHTA, FQGNSA. This CDR3 comprises 12 residues. V gave up 3 bases and J gave up 5 bases, with 2 bases separating them.